This TCR beta chain appears in the sequencing data of a study of identical twins. This clonotype has just a few counts. MiXCR, run by TCRdb on the 5' RACE reads, gives a single entry per CDR3 protein. The table shows fewer than 650,000 distinct CDR3 sequences, with roughly 9.5% occurring only once. CDR3 size: 16 residues. Trimming left V 8 bases short and J 0 bases short, with 14 bases between. Germline assignment: CDR1 SGHTA and CDR2 FQGNSA. The same specimen was also included in a second study, on yellow fever vaccine responses in identical twins.

Sequenced: PBMCs. This clonotype originated in a woman under 30 in good health. This chain uses TRBV7-2 with TRBJ1-6; no clear D gene. DNA of the CDR3: TGTGCCAGCTCCAAACCCACGGCCTCCTATAATTCACCCCTCCACTTT. As protein: CASSKPTASYNSPLHF.